A single sample gave rise to the 19 T cell receptor beta chains below, sequenced in a study of neoadjuvant anti-PD-1 for oral cavity cancer. Produced via immunoSEQ multiplex PCR; TCRdb's table is partial and in-frame only. Among tens of thousands of clones listed, 35% to 50% were seen once. Time point noted: after neoadjuvant nivolumab, at surgical resection. The sample consisted of tumor tissue, taken after nivolumab (anti-PD-1) treatment. These receptors were collected from a person aged 40 to 85 with oral cavity squamous cell carcinoma.

This clone was recorded many times. This chain connects TRBV29-1 to TRBJ2-5, with 9 bases aligning to TRBD1. From germline, CDR1 is SQVTM and CDR2 ANQGSEA. V lost 6 bases, J lost 5 bases, and 10 bases stayed unmatched. This CDR3 has 14 residues. The CDR3 region is CSVVPGQGQETQYF. In nucleotides, the CDR3 is TGCAGCGTCGTTCCGGGACAGGGTCAGGAGACCCAGTACTTC. The complete variable domain, with remaining parts taken from reference TRBV29-1 and TRBJ2-5, reads SAVISQKPSRDICQRGTSLTIQCQVDSQVTMMFWYRQQPGQSLTLIATANQGSEATYESGFVIDKFPISRPNLTFSTLTVSNMSPEDSSIYLCSVVPGQGQETQYFGPGTRLLVL.

The V call is TRBV4-3, the J call TRBJ1-4; weak D call: TRBD1 (6 bases). Trimming took off 0 bases at V and 3 bases at J, with 8 bases between the two ends. This CDR3 region has 15 residues. CDR1 and CDR2 from the germline V gene are LGHNA and YSLEER. The CDR3 loop is CASSQEGGANEKLFF. CDR3 DNA: TGCGCCAGCAGCCAAGAAGGGGGGGCTAATGAAAAACTGTTTTTT.

DNA of the CDR3: TGCGCCAGCAGCTGGGGGACTAGCGGGGCCAAAGAGACCCAGTACTTC. Translated: CASSWGTSGAKETQYF. The chain links TRBV5-1 to TRBJ2-5; 13 positions agree with TRBD2. This CDR3 contains 16 residues. CDR1 and CDR2 from the germline V gene are SGHRS and YFSETQ. V lost 3 bases and J lost 3; bases outside the gene matches: 5.

This clone has a count of ten or more. This chain joins TRBV6-1 and TRBJ2-7; perhaps D is TRBD1 or TRBD2 (6 bases each). CDR1 is MNHNS, CDR2 SASEGT, per germline. Trimming stripped 6 bases from V and 7 bases from J, with 16 bases between. The CDR3 extends over 13 amino acids. CDR3 in amino acids: CASSPLGGSEQYF. CDR3 nucleotide sequence: TGTGCCAGCAGCCCGCTGGGGGGCTCTGAGCAGTACTTC.

The chain recombines TRBV6-5 with TRBJ2-1, with D possibly TRBD1 on 5 matching bases. Germline V CDR1 and CDR2: MNHEY, SVGAGI. Deletions cut 5 bases from V and 4 bases from J, with 9 bases between. The CDR3 loop spans 13 amino acids. The CDR3 protein is CASSIRGYNEQFF. The CDR3 DNA reads TGTGCCAGCAGTATTAGGGGATACAATGAGCAGTTCTTC.

This clone occurred many times. The chain uses TRBV10-1 and TRBJ2-2; D is possibly TRBD1 (6 bases). The CDR3 spans 15 residues. V lost 8 bases to trimming and J lost 5 bases, with 18 bases between them. Germline V lookup: CDR1 WNHNN, CDR2 SYGVQD (reference sequence). The CDR3 reads CASSPRGRGTGELFF. CDR3 coding DNA: TGCGCCAGCTCGCCCAGGGGCCGAGGGACCGGGGAGCTGTTTTTT.

The CDR3 sequence: CASSFTRAGELFF. The CDR3, as DNA: TGTGCCAGCAGCTTCACGAGGGCCGGGGAGCTGTTTTTT. The rearrangement links TRBV5-6 to TRBJ2-2; TRBD2 is a possible D gene (5 bases). The CDR3 length is 13 residues. In germline, CDR1 is SGHDT, CDR2 YYEEEE. The V gene lost 2 bases and the J gene lost 6 bases, with 8 bases spanning the gap.

This clone was picked up many times. J is TRBJ2-7 and V is TRBV14, with D tentatively TRBD2 (7 bases). CDR1 is SGHDN and CDR2 is FVKESK in the germline V gene. Trimming took off 0 bases at V and 2 bases at J, with 14 bases between the two ends. The length of the CDR3 is 16 residues. The CDR3 protein is CASSQDMRGRTYEQYF. The CDR3 DNA reads TGTGCCAGCAGCCAAGATATGCGGGGGCGGACCTACGAGCAGTACTTC.

By share of the sample, this clone is medium-sized. This chain connects TRBV2 to TRBJ1-6; 9 bases line up with TRBD1. The CDR3 contains 15 residues. Germline V lookup: CDR1 SNHLY, CDR2 FYNNEI. The trim removed 11 bases at V and 8 bases at J, leaving 13 bases unmatched. CDR3 sequence reads: CASLSGQGLYSPLHF. In DNA form, the CDR3 reads TGTGCCTCACTATCGGGACAGGGTTTGTATTCACCCCTCCACTTT.

This chain connects TRBV9 to TRBJ2-3; TRBD2 matches 12 bases. Germline CDR1 and CDR2: SGDLS and YYNGEE. After removal of 0 bases from V and 4 bases from J, the junction contained 6 bases not matched to a gene. The CDR3 has 17 residues. The CDR3, as DNA: TGTGCCAGCAGCGTAGTGCCTAGCGGGGGGGGTGCAGATACGCAGTATTTT. It is translated as CASSVVPSGGGADTQYF.

The chain couples TRBV7-8 to TRBJ1-2; 8 bases match TRBD1. The CDR3 loop spans 14 amino acids. Trimming cost V 5 bases and J 4 bases; bases outside gene matches: 6. CDR1 and CDR2 (germline): SGHVS, FQNEAQ. CDR3 bases: TGTGCCAGCAGCCCTGGGCAGGGGGCCTATGGCTACACCTTC. It codes for CASSPGQGAYGYTF.

V gene TRBV10-3 combines with J gene TRBJ1-1; a weak D match, TRBD1 (6 bases). This CDR3 has 18 residues. Between the trimmed V and J ends, which lost 8 bases and 4 bases, there was a span of 29 bases. CDR1 and CDR2 (germline): ENHRY, SYGVKD. CDR3 sequence reads: CAIAGDETGLGLGTEAFF. The CDR3 DNA sequence: TGTGCCATCGCGGGAGACGAAACAGGGCTGGGCTTGGGCACTGAAGCTTTCTTT.

The CDR3 bases are TGTGCCAGCAGCTCCTTCCCGGCAGGGACCAATCAGCCCCAGCATTTT. Protein: CASSSFPAGTNQPQHF. The chain links TRBV7-2 to TRBJ1-5; D is perhaps TRBD1 (5 bases). Germline CDR1 reads SGHTA; CDR2 reads FQGNSA. The CDR3 length is 16 residues. Trimming took 4 bases from V and 3 from J, leaving 16 bases between them.

This chain uses TRBV10-3 with TRBJ1-2; TRBD1 might be the D (5 bases). Germline CDR1 ENHRY, CDR2 SYGVKD. Trimming cost V 6 bases and J 4 bases, with 18 bases left between them. CDR3 length: 15 amino acids. This CDR3 reads CAISRVGGWIYGYTF. The CDR3 coding sequence is TGTGCCATCAGCCGGGTTGGGGGTTGGATCTATGGCTACACCTTC.

This clone was seen repeatedly, ten times or more. J is TRBJ1-6 and V is TRBV10-3; D is ambiguous. The CDR3 has 14 residues. V gave up 10 bases and J gave up 0 bases, with 10 bases separating them. Per the germline V gene, CDR1 is ENHRY and CDR2 is SYGVKD. The CDR3 is CATQPLSYNSPLHF. The CDR3 DNA is TGTGCCACCCAACCGCTCTCCTATAATTCACCCCTCCACTTT.

V is TRBV7-8 and J is TRBJ2-7; D gene unclear. The germline gives CDR1 SGHVS, CDR2 FQNEAQ. The CDR3 spans 14 residues. V was pared by 1 base and J by 1 base, with 8 bases between. CDR3 coding DNA: TGTGCCAGCAGCTTAGAGTCTCAGTCCTACGAGCAGTACTTC. This gives the protein CASSLESQSYEQYF.

This clone was detected only a few times. The chain combines TRBV2 with TRBJ1-2; TRBD1 matches at 7 bases. Germline loops: CDR1 SNHLY, CDR2 FYNNEI. With 0 bases clipped from V and 6 bases from J, the junction kept 4 bases outside the gene matches. The CDR3 loop spans 14 amino acids. In DNA form, the CDR3 reads TGTGCCAGCAGTGAAGCGAGGACAGGTAATGGCTACACCTTC. Translating gives CASSEARTGNGYTF.

The chain joins TRBV10-2 to TRBJ2-2; D gene ambiguous. Trimming removed 7 bases at V and 2 bases at J, with 5 bases between. Germline V gene lookup returns CDR1 WSHSY and CDR2 SAAADI. This CDR3 has 12 residues. The CDR3 DNA reads TGCGCCAGCACCCTAAACACCGGGGAGCTGTTTTTT. It translates to CASTLNTGELFF.

The chain couples TRBV6-6 to TRBJ2-6; D gene uncertain. V lost 5 bases, J lost 0 bases, and 8 bases lay in between. This CDR3 has 15 residues. Germline lookup yields CDR1 MNHNY and CDR2 SVGAGI (reference sequence). CDR3 region: CASSPANSGANVLTF. In nucleotides, the CDR3 is TGTGCCAGCAGTCCGGCGAACTCTGGGGCCAACGTCCTGACTTTC.